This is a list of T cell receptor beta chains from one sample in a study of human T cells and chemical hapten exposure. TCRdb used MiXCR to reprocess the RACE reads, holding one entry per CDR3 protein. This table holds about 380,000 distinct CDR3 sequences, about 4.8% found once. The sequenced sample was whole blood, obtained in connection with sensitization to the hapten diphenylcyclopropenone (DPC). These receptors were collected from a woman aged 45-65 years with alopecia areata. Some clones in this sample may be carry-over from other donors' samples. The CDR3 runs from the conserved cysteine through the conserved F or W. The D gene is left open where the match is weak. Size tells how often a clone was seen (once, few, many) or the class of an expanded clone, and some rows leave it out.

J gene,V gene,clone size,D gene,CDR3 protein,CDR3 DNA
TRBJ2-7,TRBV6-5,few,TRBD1,CASNPGRGTGLNEQYF,TGTGCCAGCAACCCGGGGCGCGGGACAGGGTTGAACGAGCAGTACTTC
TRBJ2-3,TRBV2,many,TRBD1,CASSADRTSTDTQYF,TGTGCCAGCAGCGCGGACAGGACTAGCACAGATACGCAGTATTTT
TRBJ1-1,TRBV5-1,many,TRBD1,CASSPGGEGTEAFF,TGCGCCAGCAGCCCAGGGGGAGAGGGCACTGAAGCTTTCTTT
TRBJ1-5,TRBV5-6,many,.,CASSSLRKAGNQPQHF,TGTGCCAGCAGCTCCCTTCGTAAGGCGGGCAATCAGCCCCAGCATTTT
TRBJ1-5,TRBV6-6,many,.,CASSPARGNNQPQHF,TGTGCCAGCAGTCCGGCAAGGGGGAACAATCAGCCCCAGCATTTT
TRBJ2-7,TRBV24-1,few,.,CATSALDEHSYEQYF,TGTGCCACCAGTGCCCTCGATGAACACTCCTACGAGCAGTACTTC
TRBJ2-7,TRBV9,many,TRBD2,CASSVGPGGDYEQYF,TGTGCCAGCAGCGTAGGTCCCGGGGGGGACTACGAGCAGTACTTC
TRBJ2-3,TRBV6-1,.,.,CATDASDTQYF,TGTGCCACTGACGCCTCAGATACGCAGTATTTT
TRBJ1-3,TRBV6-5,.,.,CASSYVGSGNTIYF,TGTGCCAGCAGTTATGTAGGGTCTGGAAACACCATATATTTT
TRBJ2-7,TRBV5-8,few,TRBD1,CASSFPDRGGEQYF,TGTGCCAGCAGCTTCCCGGACAGGGGCGGCGAGCAGTACTTC
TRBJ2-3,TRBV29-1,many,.,CSVVRPSADTQYF,TGCAGCGTTGTTCGCCCTAGCGCAGATACGCAGTATTTT
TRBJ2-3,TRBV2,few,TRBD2,CASSGASGRSDTQYF,TGTGCCAGCAGTGGGGCTAGCGGGAGGTCAGATACGCAGTATTTT
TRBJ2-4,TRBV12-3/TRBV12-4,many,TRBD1,CASRLGTGGIAKNIQYF,TGTGCCAGCAGGTTAGGGACAGGGGGCATTGCCAAAAACATTCAGTACTTC
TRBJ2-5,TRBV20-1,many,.,CSASVRGQTRETQYF,TGCAGTGCTAGCGTACGGGGCCAAACCAGGGAGACCCAGTACTTC
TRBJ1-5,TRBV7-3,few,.,CASSLKTDYSNQPQHF,TGTGCCAGCAGCTTAAAGACGGACTATAGCAATCAGCCCCAGCATTTT
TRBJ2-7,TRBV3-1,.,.,CASSQGYPGEQYF,TGTGCCAGCAGCCAGGGCTACCCCGGCGAGCAGTACTTC
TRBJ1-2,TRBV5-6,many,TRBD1,CASSFLEGAIRITF,TGTGCCAGCAGCTTTTTGGAGGGGGCGATTAGGATCACCTTC
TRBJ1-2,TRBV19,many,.,CASNRDGHYGYTF,TGTGCCAGTAACCGGGACGGGCACTATGGCTACACCTTC
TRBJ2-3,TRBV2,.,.,CASSGARQFTDTPYF,TGTGCCAGCAGTGGGGCTCGACAGTTCACAGATACGCCGTATTTT
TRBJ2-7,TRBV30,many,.,CAGTHKGVYEQYF,TGTGCCGGGACCCACAAGGGGGTCTACGAGCAGTACTTC
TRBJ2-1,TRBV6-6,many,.,CASSQPTGNHNEQFF,TGTGCCAGCAGTCAACCTACAGGGAACCACAATGAGCAGTTCTTC
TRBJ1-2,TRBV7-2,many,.,CASSLDVARPNYGYTF,TGTGCCAGCAGCTTAGACGTAGCCCGGCCTAACTATGGCTACACCTTC
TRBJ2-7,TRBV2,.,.,CASTGDGATYEQYF,TGTGCCAGCACCGGGGACGGGGCGACCTACGAGCAGTACTTC
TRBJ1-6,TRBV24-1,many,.,CATSLSGAGNSPLHF,TGTGCCACCAGTCTCTCGGGTGCGGGTAATTCACCCCTCCACTTT
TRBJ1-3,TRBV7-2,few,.,CASSLAYGNTIYF,TGTGCCAGCAGCTTAGCGTACGGAAACACCATATATTTT
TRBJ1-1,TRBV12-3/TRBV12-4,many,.,CASSRSAAFF,TGTGCCAGCAGCCGGAGCGCGGCTTTCTTT
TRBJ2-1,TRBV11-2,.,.,CASSLLHHNEQFF,TGTGCCAGCAGCTTACTTCACCACAATGAGCAGTTCTTC
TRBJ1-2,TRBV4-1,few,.,CASSQDKGGYGYTF,TGCGCCAGCAGCCAAGATAAGGGGGGCTATGGCTACACCTTC
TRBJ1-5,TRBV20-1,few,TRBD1,CSAGDRERVQPQHF,TGCAGTGCCGGGGACAGGGAGAGGGTTCAGCCCCAGCATTTT
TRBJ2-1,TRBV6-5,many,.,CASSPFKGGASYNEQFF,TGTGCCAGCAGCCCCTTCAAAGGCGGGGCCTCCTACAATGAGCAGTTCTTC
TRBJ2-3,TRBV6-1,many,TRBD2,CASLDGGVTDTQYF,TGTGCCAGCTTGGACGGGGGGGTGACAGATACGCAGTATTTT
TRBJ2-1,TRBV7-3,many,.,CASSSNRAGQNEQFF,TGTGCCAGCAGTTCTAACAGGGCTGGGCAGAATGAGCAGTTCTTC
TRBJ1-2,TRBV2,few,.,CASSEASGFGYTF,TGTGCCAGCAGTGAAGCGTCAGGGTTCGGCTACACCTTC
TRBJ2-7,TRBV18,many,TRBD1,CASSGQGSYEQYF,TGTGCCTCCTCCGGACAGGGGAGCTACGAGCAGTACTTC
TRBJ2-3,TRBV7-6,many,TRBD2,CASSPGLEMADTQYF,TGTGCCAGCAGCCCCGGACTAGAAATGGCAGATACGCAGTATTTT
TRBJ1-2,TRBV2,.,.,CASVEGSYGYTF,TGTGCCAGCGTGGAGGGTTCCTATGGCTACACCTTC
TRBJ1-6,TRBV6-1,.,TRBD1,CASSPHRGRSYNSPLHF,TGTGCCAGCAGTCCCCACAGGGGTAGATCCTATAATTCACCCCTCCACTTT
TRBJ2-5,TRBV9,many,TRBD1,CASSIGTGQETQYF,TGTGCCAGCAGCATTGGGACAGGTCAAGAGACCCAGTACTTC
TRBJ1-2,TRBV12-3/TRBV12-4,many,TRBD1,CASSSGTGVGYGYTF,TGTGCCAGCAGTTCGGGGACAGGTGTTGGCTATGGCTACACCTTC
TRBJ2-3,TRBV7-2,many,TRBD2,CASSIPSGRAASDTQYF,TGTGCCAGCAGCATCCCTAGCGGGAGGGCCGCCTCAGATACGCAGTATTTT
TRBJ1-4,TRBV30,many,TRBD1,CAWTHLRNRGAATNEKLFF,TGTGCCTGGACCCACCTTCGAAACAGGGGAGCTGCAACTAATGAAAAACTGTTTTTT
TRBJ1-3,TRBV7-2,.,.,CASSLEGLGVGIRNTIYF,TGTGCCAGCAGCTTAGAGGGGCTGGGGGTTGGAATCAGAAACACCATATATTTT
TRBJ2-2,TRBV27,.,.,CASSLSILSTGELFF,TGTGCCAGCAGTTTATCGATACTGAGCACCGGGGAGCTGTTTTTT
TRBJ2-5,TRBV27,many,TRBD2,CASSPMGLAGGDQETQYF,TGTGCCAGCAGTCCCATGGGACTAGCGGGGGGGGACCAAGAGACCCAGTACTTC
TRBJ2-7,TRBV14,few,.,CASNNEQYF,TGTGCCAGCAATAATGAGCAGTACTTC
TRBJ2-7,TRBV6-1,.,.,CASSEPAEQYF,TGTGCCAGCAGTGAACCGGCCGAGCAGTACTTC
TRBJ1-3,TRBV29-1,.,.,CSVSGPSSGNTIYF,TGCAGCGTCTCCGGACCGTCCTCTGGAAACACCATATATTTT
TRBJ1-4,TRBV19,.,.,CASSFRTSPGEKLFF,TGTGCCAGTAGTTTCCGGACATCCCCCGGTGAAAAACTGTTTTTT
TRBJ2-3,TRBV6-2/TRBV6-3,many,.,CASTIGDTQYF,TGTGCCAGCACCATAGGAGATACGCAGTATTTT
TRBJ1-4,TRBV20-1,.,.,CSARVGNEKLFF,TGCAGTGCTAGAGTAGGTAATGAAAAACTGTTTTTT
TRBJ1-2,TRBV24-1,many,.,CATIWLTGMDGYTF,TGTGCCACCATATGGCTTACAGGGATGGATGGCTACACCTTC
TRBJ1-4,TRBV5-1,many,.,CASSLMGEKLFF,TGCGCCAGCAGCTTGATGGGGGAAAAACTGTTTTTT
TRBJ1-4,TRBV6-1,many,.,CASSEAGGMAKLFF,TGTGCCAGCAGTGAGGCGGGGGGGATGGCGAAACTGTTTTTT
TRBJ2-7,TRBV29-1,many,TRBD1,CSVEGTETYEQYF,TGCAGCGTTGAGGGGACAGAAACTTACGAGCAGTACTTC
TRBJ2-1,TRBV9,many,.,CASSPGGSREQFF,TGTGCCAGCAGCCCTGGGGGATCGAGGGAGCAGTTCTTC
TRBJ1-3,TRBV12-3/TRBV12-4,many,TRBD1,CASSSRQGNSGNTIYF,TGTGCCAGCAGTTCCCGACAGGGTAACTCTGGAAACACCATATATTTT
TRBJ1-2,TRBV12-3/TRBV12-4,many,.,CASSRYRESNYGYTF,TGTGCCAGCAGTCGTTACAGGGAATCTAACTATGGCTACACCTTC
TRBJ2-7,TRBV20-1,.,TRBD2,CSALPRTSSYEQYF,TGCAGTGCTCTCCCCAGGACTAGCTCCTACGAGCAGTACTTC
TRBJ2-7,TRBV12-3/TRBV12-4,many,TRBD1,CASSPAGTVTYEQYF,TGTGCCAGCAGTCCCGCCGGGACAGTTACCTACGAGCAGTACTTC